This T cell receptor (beta chain) was obtained from a study of control samples from healthy donors and cancer patients. Germline V CDR1 and CDR2: SGHNT, YYREEE (reference sequence). The CDR3 has 12 amino acids. V was clipped by 1 base and J by 3 bases, with 4 bases between them. The protocol was immunoSEQ multiplex PCR, while the TCRdb copy is restricted to in-frame clones and leaves out a portion. The profile covers about 120,000 clones, with 80% to 90% appearing a single time and around an eighth taken by the ten largest. The chain uses TRBV5-4 and TRBJ1-1, with D hard to call. This clonotype originated in a man aged 25-40 years in good health. The sequencing input was blood. The CDR3 DNA follows: TGTGCCAGCAGCTTGAAGGACACTGAAGCTTTCTTT. Protein: CASSLKDTEAFF. Looking up the rest from reference TRBV5-4 and TRBJ1-1 gives the full variable domain: ETGVTQSPTHLIKTRGQQVTLRCSSQSGHNTVSWYQQALGQGPQFIFQYYREEENGRGNFPPRFSGLQFPNYSSELNVNALELDDSALYLCASSLKDTEAFFGQGTRLTVV.